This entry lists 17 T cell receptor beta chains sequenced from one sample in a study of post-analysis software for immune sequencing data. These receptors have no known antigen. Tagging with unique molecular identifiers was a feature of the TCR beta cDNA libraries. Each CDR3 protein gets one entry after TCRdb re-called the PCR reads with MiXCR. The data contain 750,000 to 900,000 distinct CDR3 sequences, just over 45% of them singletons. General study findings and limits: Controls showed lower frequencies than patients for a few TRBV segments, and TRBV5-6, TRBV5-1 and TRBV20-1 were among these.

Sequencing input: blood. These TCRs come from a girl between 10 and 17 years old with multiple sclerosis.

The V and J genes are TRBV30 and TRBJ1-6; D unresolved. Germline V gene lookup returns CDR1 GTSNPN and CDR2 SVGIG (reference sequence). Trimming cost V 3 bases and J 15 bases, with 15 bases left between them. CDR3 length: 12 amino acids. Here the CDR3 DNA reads TGTGCCTGGAGCCTCGGGGTAACACGCCTCCACTTT. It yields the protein CAWSLGVTRLHF.

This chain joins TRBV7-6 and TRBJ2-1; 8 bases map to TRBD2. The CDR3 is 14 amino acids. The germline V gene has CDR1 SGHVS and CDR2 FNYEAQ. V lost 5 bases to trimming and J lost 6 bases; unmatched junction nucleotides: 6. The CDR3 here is CASSPGLAPNEQFF. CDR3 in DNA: TGTGCCAGCAGCCCCGGACTAGCCCCCAATGAGCAGTTCTTC.

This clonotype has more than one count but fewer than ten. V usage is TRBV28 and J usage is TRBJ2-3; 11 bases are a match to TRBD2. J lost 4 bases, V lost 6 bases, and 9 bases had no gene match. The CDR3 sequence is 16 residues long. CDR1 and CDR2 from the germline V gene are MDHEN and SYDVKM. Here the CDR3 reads CASSRTSGSGPDTQYF. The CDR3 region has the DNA TGTGCCAGCAGCCGAACTAGCGGGAGCGGTCCAGATACGCAGTATTTT.

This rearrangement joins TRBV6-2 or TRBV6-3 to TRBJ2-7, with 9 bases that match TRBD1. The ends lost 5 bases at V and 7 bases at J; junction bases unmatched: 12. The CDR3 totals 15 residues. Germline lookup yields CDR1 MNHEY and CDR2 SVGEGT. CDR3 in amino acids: CASSLTGQGWNEQYF. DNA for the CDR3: TGTGCCAGCAGTCTCACGGGACAGGGCTGGAATGAGCAGTACTTC.

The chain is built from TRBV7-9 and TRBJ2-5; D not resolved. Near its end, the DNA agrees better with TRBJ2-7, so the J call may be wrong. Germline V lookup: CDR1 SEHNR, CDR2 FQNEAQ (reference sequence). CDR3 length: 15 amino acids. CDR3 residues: CASSPQDLSIGEQYF. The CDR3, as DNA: TGTGCCAGCAGCCCCCAGGACCTTAGTATCGGCGAGCAGTACTTC.

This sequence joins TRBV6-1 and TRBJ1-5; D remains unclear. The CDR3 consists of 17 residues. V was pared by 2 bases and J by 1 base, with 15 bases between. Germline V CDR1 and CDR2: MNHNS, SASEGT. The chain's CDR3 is CASSESWQVGSNQPQHF. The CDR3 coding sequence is TGTGCCAGCAGTGAAAGTTGGCAGGTTGGGAGCAATCAGCCCCAGCATTTT.

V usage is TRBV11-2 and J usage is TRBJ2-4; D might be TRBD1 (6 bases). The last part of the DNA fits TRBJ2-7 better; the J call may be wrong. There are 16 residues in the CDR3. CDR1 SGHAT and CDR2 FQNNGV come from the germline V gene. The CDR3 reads CASSLAVAATGYEQYF. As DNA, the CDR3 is TGTGCCAGCAGCTTAGCTGTGGCGGCGACAGGATACGAGCAGTACTTC.

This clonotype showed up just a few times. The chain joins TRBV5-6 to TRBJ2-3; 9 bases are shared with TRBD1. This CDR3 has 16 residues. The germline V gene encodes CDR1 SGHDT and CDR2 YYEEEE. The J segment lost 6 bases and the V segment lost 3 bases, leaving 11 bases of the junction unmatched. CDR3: CASSYGQGLIGDTQYF. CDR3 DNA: TGTGCCAGCAGCTACGGACAGGGGTTGATCGGGGATACGCAGTATTTT.

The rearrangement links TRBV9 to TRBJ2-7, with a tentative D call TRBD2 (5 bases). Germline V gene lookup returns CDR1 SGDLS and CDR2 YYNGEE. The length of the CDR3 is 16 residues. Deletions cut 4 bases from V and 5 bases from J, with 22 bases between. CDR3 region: CASSPWTEVLDDEQYF. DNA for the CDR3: TGTGCCAGCAGCCCCTGGACGGAGGTTTTGGATGACGAGCAGTACTTC.

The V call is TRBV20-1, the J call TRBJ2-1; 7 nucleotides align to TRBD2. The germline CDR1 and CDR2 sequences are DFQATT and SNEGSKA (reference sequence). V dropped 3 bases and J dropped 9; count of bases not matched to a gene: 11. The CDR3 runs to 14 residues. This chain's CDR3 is CSARGRRPGGEQFF. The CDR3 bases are TGCAGTGCTAGGGGACGCCGCCCGGGGGGTGAGCAGTTCTTC.

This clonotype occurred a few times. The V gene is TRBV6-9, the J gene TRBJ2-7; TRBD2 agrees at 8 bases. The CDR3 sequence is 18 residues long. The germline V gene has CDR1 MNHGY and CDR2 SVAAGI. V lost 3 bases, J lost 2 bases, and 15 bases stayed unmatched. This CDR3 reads CASSYPGGEEVVTYEQYF. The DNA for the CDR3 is TGTGCCAGCAGTTACCCCGGGGGGGAGGAGGTTGTTACCTACGAGCAGTACTTC.

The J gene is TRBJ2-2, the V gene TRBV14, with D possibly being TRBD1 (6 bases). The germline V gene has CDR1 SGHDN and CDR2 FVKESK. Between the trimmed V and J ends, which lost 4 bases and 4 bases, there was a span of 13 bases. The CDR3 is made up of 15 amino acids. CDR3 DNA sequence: TGTGCCAGCAGCCGCGAGACAGGACCCACCGGGGAGCTGTTTTTT. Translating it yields CASSRETGPTGELFF.

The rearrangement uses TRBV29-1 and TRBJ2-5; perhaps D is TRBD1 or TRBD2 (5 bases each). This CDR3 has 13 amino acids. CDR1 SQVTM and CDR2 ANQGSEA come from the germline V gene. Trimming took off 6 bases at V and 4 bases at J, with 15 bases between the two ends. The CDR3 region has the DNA TGCAGCGTCCGTGGGGGAGAGGGAGAGACCCAGTACTTC. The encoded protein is CSVRGGEGETQYF.

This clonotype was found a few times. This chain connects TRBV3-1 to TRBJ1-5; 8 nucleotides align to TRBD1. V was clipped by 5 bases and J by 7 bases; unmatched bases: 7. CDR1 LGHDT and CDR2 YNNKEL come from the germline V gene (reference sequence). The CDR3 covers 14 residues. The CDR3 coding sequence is TGTGCCAGCAGCATCGGACAGGGATTCCAGCCCCAGCATTTT. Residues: CASSIGQGFQPQHF.

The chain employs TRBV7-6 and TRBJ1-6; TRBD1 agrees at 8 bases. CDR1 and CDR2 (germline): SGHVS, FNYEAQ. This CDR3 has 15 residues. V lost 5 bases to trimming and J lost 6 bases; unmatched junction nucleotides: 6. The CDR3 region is CASSIGTGFNSPLHF. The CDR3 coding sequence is TGTGCCAGCAGCATCGGGACAGGTTTTAATTCACCCCTCCACTTT.

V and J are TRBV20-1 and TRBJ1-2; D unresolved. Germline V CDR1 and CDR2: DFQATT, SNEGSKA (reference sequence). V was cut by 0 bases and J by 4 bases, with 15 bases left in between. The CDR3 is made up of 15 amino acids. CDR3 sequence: CSARDVDTPGYGYTF. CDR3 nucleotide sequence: TGCAGTGCTAGAGATGTTGACACACCAGGCTATGGCTACACCTTC.

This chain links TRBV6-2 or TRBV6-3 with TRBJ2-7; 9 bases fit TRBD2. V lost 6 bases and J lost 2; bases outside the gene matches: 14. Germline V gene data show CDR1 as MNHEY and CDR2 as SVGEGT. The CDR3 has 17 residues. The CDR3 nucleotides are TGTGCCAGCAGCTCCCTACGGATGACTAGCGGAACCTACGAGCAGTACTTC. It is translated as CASSSLRMTSGTYEQYF.